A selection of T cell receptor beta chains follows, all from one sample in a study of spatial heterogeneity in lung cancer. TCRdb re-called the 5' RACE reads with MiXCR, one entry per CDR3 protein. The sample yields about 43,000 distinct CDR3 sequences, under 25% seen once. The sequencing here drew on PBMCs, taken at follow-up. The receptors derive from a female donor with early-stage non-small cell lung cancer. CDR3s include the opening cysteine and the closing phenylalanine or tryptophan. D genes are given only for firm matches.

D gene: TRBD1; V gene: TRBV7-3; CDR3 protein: CASSSRAGGAYNEQFF
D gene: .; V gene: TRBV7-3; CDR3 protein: CASSSRVSTYNEQFF
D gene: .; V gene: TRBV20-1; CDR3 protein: CSATRGSEQYF
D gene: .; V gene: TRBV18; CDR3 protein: CASSPGGREQYF
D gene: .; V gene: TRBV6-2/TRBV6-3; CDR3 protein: CASSYPPGRPYEQYF
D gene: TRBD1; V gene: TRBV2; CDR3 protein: CASRDSTGELFF
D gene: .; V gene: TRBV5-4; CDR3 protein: CAASRREANTGELFF
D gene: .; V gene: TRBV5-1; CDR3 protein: CASSTSGTSDTQYF
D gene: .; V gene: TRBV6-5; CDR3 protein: CASRTLNQPQHF
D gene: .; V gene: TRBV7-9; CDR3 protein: CASNNGVNTEAFF
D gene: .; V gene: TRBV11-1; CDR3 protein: CASSLRSGITDTQYF
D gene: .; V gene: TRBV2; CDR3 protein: CASSEVTFITGELFF
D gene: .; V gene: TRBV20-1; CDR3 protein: CSARDRMGYNEQFF
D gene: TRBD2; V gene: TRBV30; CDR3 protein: CAWSAGLADNNEQFF